These 31 T cell receptor beta chains originate from one sample sequenced in a study of identical twins. TCRdb fed the 5' RACE reads into MiXCR, producing one record per CDR3 protein. The table has approximately 1.8 million distinct CDR3 sequences, under 35% seen once. The sequencing input was cord blood. All receptors derive from a newborn girl in good health.

This clonotype came up a few times. The chain combines TRBV20-1 with TRBJ2-4; 14 bases are a match to TRBD2. Germline CDR1 reads DFQATT; CDR2 reads SNEGSKA (reference sequence). CDR3 size: 19 residues. The ends lost 0 bases at V and 7 bases at J; junction bases unmatched: 14. The DNA of the CDR3 is TGCAGTGCTAGAGACCGGACTAGCGGGGGGCCGAGGGGCTGGAACATTCAGTACTTC. It encodes CSARDRTSGGPRGWNIQYF.

This clonotype was counted a few times. V is TRBV6-6 and J is TRBJ2-4, with D perhaps being TRBD1 or TRBD2 (5 bases each). Germline CDR1 MNHNY, CDR2 SVGAGI (reference sequence). V was shortened by 5 bases and J by 0 bases, with 11 bases between the two germline ends. The CDR3 has 15 amino acids. In nucleotides, the CDR3 is TGTGCCAGCAGTCGGGACGGTCTAGCCAAAAACATTCAGTACTTC. The encoded protein is CASSRDGLAKNIQYF.

This clonotype came up a few times. The rearrangement links TRBV24-1 to TRBJ2-3, with 8 bases identical to TRBD2. Germline CDR1 KGHDR, CDR2 SFDVKD. CDR3 length equals 14 residues. The junction had 3 bases not matched to a gene; V was cut back by 3 bases and J by 5 bases. CDR3 nucleotide sequence: TGTGCCACCAGTGATGGCGGGGGGAAAGATACGCAGTATTTT. Translation: CATSDGGGKDTQYF.

This sequence joins TRBV20-1 and TRBJ2-3; D may match TRBD1 or TRBD2 (5 bases each). V was clipped by 3 bases and J by 2 bases, with 12 bases between them. The CDR3 sequence is 14 residues long. Germline CDR1 reads DFQATT; CDR2 reads SNEGSKA (reference sequence). CDR3 amino acids: CSARAWGFTDTQYF. As DNA, the CDR3 is TGCAGTGCTAGGGCGTGGGGGTTCACAGATACGCAGTATTTT.

This clonotype was seen only a few times. The chain has TRBV5-6 and TRBJ1-2; possible D gene TRBD1, 5 bases. Trimming pared 3 bases from V and 3 bases from J, leaving 15 bases between. The CDR3 spans 15 residues. The V gene's germline CDR1 is SGHDT and CDR2 YYEEEE. CDR3 nucleotide sequence: TGTGCCAGCAGCTCCTGGGACGTATCCTACTATGGCTACACCTTC. Its translation: CASSSWDVSYYGYTF.

As regards this clonotype: An end of the junction does not agree with germline; a read error may underlie this. The chain combines TRBV6-2 or TRBV6-3 with TRBJ2-1, with 9 bases matching TRBD2. The germline CDR1 and CDR2 sequences are MNHEY and SVGEGT. This CDR3 has 14 amino acids. CDR3 DNA sequence: TGTGCCAGCAGTTACACCGGGACTAGCAATGAGCGGTTCTTC. Translating it yields CASSYTGTSNERFF.

In the case of this clonotype: A much larger clone sits a single nucleotide away, making a read error possible. This chain links TRBV7-2 with TRBJ2-3, with 8 bases matching TRBD2. The CDR3 loop spans 19 amino acids. The germline gives CDR1 SGHTA, CDR2 FQGNSA. This CDR3 reads CAGSLVIQRGTPSTDTQYF. The CDR3, as DNA: TGTGCCGGCAGCTTAGTAATCCAGCGGGGGACCCCTAGCACAGATACGCAGTATTTT.

V usage is TRBV12-3 or TRBV12-4 and J usage is TRBJ2-7, with 8 bases identical to TRBD1. V gave up 5 bases and J gave up 2 bases; unmatched junction bases: 5. There are 14 residues in the CDR3. The CDR3 spells CASSGQGFPYEQYF. The DNA for the CDR3 is TGTGCCAGCAGTGGACAGGGTTTCCCCTACGAGCAGTACTTC.

There are a few counts of this clonotype. This chain links TRBV7-9 with TRBJ1-5; a possible D gene is TRBD1 (6 bases). Trimming removed 3 bases from V and 9 bases from J, with 15 bases in between. This CDR3 has 14 amino acids. The germline V gene has CDR1 SEHNR and CDR2 FQNEAQ (reference sequence). The CDR3 DNA reads TGTGCCAGCAGCTTGACACAGGAGGGGGGGCCCCAGCATTTT. Amino acids: CASSLTQEGGPQHF. Full variable domain (outside the CDR3, taken from reference TRBV7-9 and TRBJ1-5): DTGVSQNPRHKITKRGQNVTFRCDPISEHNRLYWYRQTLGQGPEFLTYFQNEAQLEKSRLLSDRFSAERPKGSFSTLEIQRTEQGDSAMYLCASSLTQEGGPQHFGDGTRLSIL.

V usage is TRBV2 and J usage is TRBJ2-1; 7 bases map to TRBD2. V lost 5 bases to trimming and J lost 0 bases; unmatched junction nucleotides: 7. This CDR3 contains 16 residues. In germline, CDR1 is SNHLY, CDR2 FYNNEI. CDR3 nucleotide sequence: TGTGCCAGCAGTCGGGACTACGCCAGCTCCTACAATGAGCAGTTCTTC. This gives the protein CASSRDYASSYNEQFF.

This clonotype was seen a handful of times. This chain joins TRBV11-2 and TRBJ2-3, with 10 bases lining up with TRBD2. V lost 3 bases, J lost 3 bases, and 9 bases stayed unmatched. This CDR3 has 17 amino acids. Per germline, CDR1 SGHAT and CDR2 FQNNGV. The CDR3 nucleotides read TGTGCCAGCAGCTTTCGACCGGGACTAGCGCATACAGATACGCAGTATTTT. Translating gives CASSFRPGLAHTDTQYF. Based on the CDR3 plus reference TRBV11-2 and TRBJ2-3, the full variable domain is EAGVAQSPRYKIIEKRQSVAFWCNPISGHATLYWYQQILGQGPKLLIQFQNNGVVDDSQLPKDRFSAERLKGVDSTLKIQPAKLEDSAVYLCASSFRPGLAHTDTQYFGPGTRLTVL.

Many counts were recorded for this clonotype. The chain couples TRBV3-1 to TRBJ2-7; 9 nucleotides match TRBD2. The V and J ends lost 2 bases and 6 bases, in that order; junction bases with no gene match: 8. The CDR3 loop spans 15 amino acids. The germline V gene has CDR1 LGHDT and CDR2 YNNKEL (reference sequence). Here the CDR3 reads CASSQFSGRSGEQYF. The CDR3 bases are TGTGCCAGCAGCCAATTCAGCGGGAGGTCGGGCGAGCAGTACTTC.

This clonotype was seen a handful of times. The J gene is TRBJ1-1, the V gene TRBV11-2, with TRBD1 as a possible D gene (5 bases). This CDR3 has 14 amino acids. V dropped 4 bases and J dropped 2 bases, with 11 bases sitting between them. The germline V gene has CDR1 SGHAT and CDR2 FQNNGV. The CDR3 nucleotides read TGTGCCAGCAGCTGGGGGTCAGCTAACACTGAAGCTTTCTTT. It specifies CASSWGSANTEAFF.

The rearrangement uses TRBV20-1 and TRBJ2-7; TRBD2 matches 7 bases. Trimming at V came to 6 bases and at J to 0 bases, leaving 14 bases not matched to a gene. The CDR3 totals 16 residues. Germline V lookup: CDR1 DFQATT, CDR2 SNEGSKA (reference sequence). As DNA, the CDR3 is TGCAGTGCCGGAAAACCTAGCGGACGCAGCTCCTACGAGCAGTACTTC. It yields the protein CSAGKPSGRSSYEQYF.

V usage is TRBV20-1 and J usage is TRBJ1-1, with D perhaps TRBD1 (6 bases). The CDR3 runs to 13 residues. CDR1 is DFQATT, CDR2 SNEGSKA, per germline (reference sequence). Trimming left V 3 bases short and J 7 bases short, with 15 bases between. DNA for the CDR3: TGCAGTGCTAGGGACAGTCTGATCGGTGAAGCTTTCTTT. The encoded protein is CSARDSLIGEAFF.

This chain connects TRBV3-1 to TRBJ1-1; D gene uncertain. CDR3 length: 13 residues. The germline CDR1 and CDR2 sequences are LGHDT and YNNKEL (reference sequence). V was cut by 1 base and J by 13 bases, with 16 bases left in between. The CDR3 coding sequence is TGTGCCAGCAGCCAAGGGGCTACAGTCGTGGGTTTCTTT. Translating gives CASSQGATVVGFF.

This clonotype has only a few counts. The J gene is TRBJ1-5, the V gene TRBV28; 7 bases align to TRBD1. The CDR3 loop spans 15 amino acids. The ends lost 5 bases at V and 1 base at J; junction bases unmatched: 5. Germline CDR1 reads MDHEN; CDR2 reads SYDVKM. CDR3 nucleotides: TGTGCCAGCAGTACCTACAGGGGCAGCAATCAGCCCCAGCATTTT. Translated, it gives CASSTYRGSNQPQHF.

This chain uses TRBV10-3 with TRBJ1-1; 7 positions match TRBD1. CDR1 is ENHRY, CDR2 SYGVKD, per germline. The length of the CDR3 is 15 residues. V was pared by 3 bases and J by 1 base, with 5 bases of the junction left unmatched. The CDR3 DNA reads TGTGCCATCAGTGAACCAGGGGGGTCGAACACTGAAGCTTTCTTT. Encoded protein: CAISEPGGSNTEAFF.

On this clonotype: At one end the junction does not follow the germline gene, possibly because of a read error. The chain carries TRBV3-1 and TRBJ1-6; no definite D call. Germline assignment: CDR1 LGHDT and CDR2 YNNKEL (reference sequence). The CDR3 is made up of 14 amino acids. CDR3 sequence reads: CASSQDPANSPPHF. In DNA, the CDR3 is TGTGCCAGCAGCCAAGATCCCGCGAATTCACCCCCCCACTTT.

The rearrangement joins TRBV6-5 to TRBJ2-2; possibly TRBD2 for D (6 bases). V shed 7 bases and J shed 4 bases, with 16 bases lying between them. The CDR3 is made up of 15 amino acids. Germline loops: CDR1 MNHEY, CDR2 SVGAGI. Here the CDR3 reads CASNRLTRGTGELFF. The DNA for the CDR3 is TGTGCCAGCAACAGATTGACGCGGGGCACCGGGGAGCTGTTTTTT.

This clonotype was seen more than once but under ten times. J is TRBJ2-1 and V is TRBV30; 9 nucleotides line up with TRBD2. The CDR3 runs to 15 residues. The V segment lost 1 base and the J segment 1 base; nucleotides outside the gene matches: 2. Germline V gene sequence: CDR1 GTSNPN, CDR2 SVGIG (reference sequence). The DNA of the CDR3 is TGTGCCTGGAGTGCCCTAGCGGGGTCCTACAATGAGCAGTTCTTC. Translating it yields CAWSALAGSYNEQFF. The full variable domain, with the rest looked up from reference TRBV30 and TRBJ2-1, is SQTIHQWPATLVQPVGSPLSLECTVEGTSNPNLYWYRQAAGRGLQLLFYSVGIGQISSEVPQNLSASRPQDRQFILSSKKLLLSDSGFYLCAWSALAGSYNEQFFGPGTRLTVL.

V gene TRBV19 combines with J gene TRBJ1-2; D gene ambiguous. The CDR3 sequence is 11 residues long. CDR1 and CDR2 from the germline V gene are LNHDA and SQIVND (reference sequence). V gave up 6 bases and J gave up 4 bases, with 6 bases separating them. The CDR3 protein is CASRGAYGYTF. The CDR3 DNA reads TGTGCCAGTAGAGGAGCCTATGGCTACACCTTC.

V is TRBV15 and J is TRBJ2-4; D remains unclear. The CDR3 runs to 14 residues. The V gene lost 2 bases and the J gene lost 0 bases, with 5 bases spanning the gap. Germline V gene data show CDR1 as LNHNV and CDR2 as YYDKDF (reference sequence). For the CDR3, the DNA is TGTGCCACCAGCAGATTAGGAGCCAAAAACATTCAGTACTTC. This sequence encodes CATSRLGAKNIQYF.

This clonotype showed up just a few times. The V gene is TRBV5-5, the J gene TRBJ2-7, with a tentative D call TRBD2 (6 bases). Trimming took off 5 bases at V and 3 bases at J, with 21 bases between the two ends. This CDR3 spans 16 amino acids. In germline, CDR1 is SGHKS, CDR2 YYEKEE (reference sequence). The CDR3 bases are TGTGCCAGCAGTCTGAGGTTGGGACTTATTAGCTACGAGCAGTACTTC. Translating gives CASSLRLGLISYEQYF.

This clonotype was seen many times. The rearrangement joins TRBV2 to TRBJ2-6; no clear D. CDR1 is SNHLY and CDR2 is FYNNEI in the germline V gene. The CDR3 is 15 amino acids. V was cut by 1 base and J by 1 base, with 5 bases left in between. This chain's CDR3 is CASSEGVSGANVLTF. The CDR3 DNA reads TGTGCCAGCAGTGAAGGGGTATCTGGGGCCAACGTCCTGACTTTC.

The chain joins TRBV20-1 to TRBJ2-6; D may be TRBD2 (6 bases). V was clipped by 3 bases and J by 0 bases, with 21 bases between them. CDR1 and CDR2 (germline): DFQATT, SNEGSKA (reference sequence). The CDR3 is made up of 19 amino acids. Written as DNA, the CDR3 is TGCAGTGCTAGGGAGGGACGCTTTCCACTTAGCTCTGGGGCCAACGTCCTGACTTTC. Its protein product is CSAREGRFPLSSGANVLTF.

This clonotype was seen ten or more times. The V gene is TRBV12-3 or TRBV12-4, the J gene TRBJ2-7; no clear D. The CDR3 has 11 residues. V dropped 6 bases and J dropped 3 bases, with 6 bases sitting between them. The CDR3 sequence is CASSRFYEQYF. Written as DNA, the CDR3 is TGTGCCAGCAGCCGATTCTACGAGCAGTACTTC.

The table lists this clonotype with many counts. The chain combines TRBV6-6 with TRBJ1-2, with D uncertain. Germline V gives CDR1 MNHNY, CDR2 SVGAGI (reference sequence). The CDR3 totals 14 residues. Trimming took 6 bases from V and 3 from J, leaving 14 bases between them. The CDR3 here is CASRYYVQDYGYTF. For the CDR3, the DNA is TGTGCCAGCAGGTATTACGTCCAGGACTATGGCTACACCTTC.

This clonotype has ten or more counts. The chain couples TRBV12-3 or TRBV12-4 to TRBJ2-3; a possible D gene is TRBD1 (6 bases). The CDR3 length is 16 residues. The ends were cut back, 1 base at V and 6 bases at J, with 17 bases in the middle. The CDR3 DNA reads as TGTGCCAGCAGTTTAGGGGGTTTGGGGGCCCCGGATACGCAGTATTTT. Protein: CASSLGGLGAPDTQYF.

This clonotype has just a few counts. J is TRBJ2-1 and V is TRBV6-1; 7 bases line up with TRBD1. Germline V gene sequence: CDR1 MNHNS, CDR2 SASEGT. This CDR3 region has 16 residues. J was trimmed by 4 bases and V by 4 bases; bases with no gene match: 10. CDR3 in DNA: TGTGCCAGCAGTGCCCTGGACAGGACCTCTTACAATGAGCAGTTCTTC. It translates to CASSALDRTSYNEQFF.

The chain combines TRBV24-1 with TRBJ2-1; 10 bases fit TRBD1. The CDR3 runs 18 residues. Germline values: CDR1 KGHDR, CDR2 SFDVKD. The junction had 14 bases not matched to a gene; V was cut back by 9 bases and J by 1 base. The CDR3 DNA reads as TGTGCCACCGCCAGCGGGACAGGGGAGGGAAAGTCCTACAATGAGCAGTTCTTC. It specifies CATASGTGEGKSYNEQFF.